Below, 24 T cell receptor beta chains from the same sample are listed, as sequenced in a study of T cell repertoires in cytomegalovirus infection. TCRdb independently ran MiXCR on the reads; one entry per CDR3 protein. Of roughly 81,000 distinct CDR3 sequences listed, around 3.4% were seen once; the top ten hold approximately 4.6%. The sequencing input was PBMCs. Receptors were obtained from a human donor in good health (CMV status not recorded). Some clones in this sample may be carry-over from other donors' samples.

Many counts were recorded for this clonotype. The genes are TRBV7-2 and TRBJ2-7, with a weak D call TRBD1 (6 bases). The CDR3 runs to 18 residues. CDR1 is SGHTA and CDR2 is FQGNSA in the germline V gene. Trimming took 5 bases from V and 2 from J, leaving 25 bases between them. The CDR3 sequence: CASSILNPTGHPPYEQYF. CDR3 sequence (DNA): TGTGCCAGCAGCATCCTTAATCCTACAGGGCACCCTCCCTACGAGCAGTACTTC. The whole variable domain, remainder taken from reference TRBV7-2 and TRBJ2-7, is GAGVSQSPSNKVTEKGKDVELRCDPISGHTALYWYRQSLGQGLEFLIYFQGNSAPDKSGLPSDRFSAERTGGSVSTLTIQRTQQEDSAVYLCASSILNPTGHPPYEQYFGPGTRLTVT.

This clonotype was seen repeatedly, ten times or more. The genes are TRBV11-1 and TRBJ2-7; D remains unclear. CDR3 size: 16 residues. Deletions cut 8 bases from V and 4 bases from J, with 24 bases between. Germline V CDR1 and CDR2: SGHAT, FQDESV (reference sequence). In nucleotides, the CDR3 is TGTGCCAGCCAGAGGAGTCCGGACGTCGATGGTTACGAGCAGTACTTC. It yields the protein CASQRSPDVDGYEQYF.

The table lists this clonotype with many counts. The rearrangement joins TRBV7-9 to TRBJ1-6; TRBD1 might be the D (5 bases). Germline V CDR1 and CDR2: SEHNR, FQNEAQ (reference sequence). V lost 5 bases, J lost 5 bases, and 19 bases lay in between. This CDR3 region has 17 residues. As DNA, the CDR3 is TGTGCCAGCAGCACTACTGGCGGGGGGGTCGATAATTCACCCCTCCACTTT. Translated: CASSTTGGGVDNSPLHF.

In this sample, this clonotype turned up many times. The DNA for the CDR3 is TGTGCCAGCGCTCTTAGGACAGGGTGGGATGGCTACACCTTC. It codes for CASALRTGWDGYTF. This rearrangement joins TRBV19 to TRBJ1-2; TRBD1 matches 8 bases. Germline loops: CDR1 LNHDA, CDR2 SQIVND (reference sequence). The CDR3 covers 14 residues. With 9 bases clipped from V and 6 bases from J, the junction kept 12 bases outside the gene matches.

This clonotype appeared many times. This chain links TRBV6-1 with TRBJ1-5; D possibly corresponds to TRBD1 (5 bases). CDR1 MNHNS and CDR2 SASEGT come from the germline V gene. The CDR3 totals 16 residues. The ends were cut back, 8 bases at V and 5 bases at J, with 22 bases in the middle. The CDR3 sequence is CASSIAGAGVDQPQHF. CDR3 coding DNA: TGTGCCAGCTCGATAGCCGGGGCAGGTGTGGATCAGCCCCAGCATTTT.

This clonotype was seen a single time. This may be a read error, as it is one base from a much larger clone. The V call is TRBV4-3, the J call TRBJ1-1, with a tentative D call TRBD1 (5 bases). This CDR3 has 13 amino acids. The V gene's germline CDR1 is LGHNA and CDR2 YSLEER. CDR3 sequence: CARSKGWGTEAFF. CDR3 nucleotides: TGCGCCCGCAGCAAGGGATGGGGGACTGAAGCTTTCTTT.

This clonotype was observed at least ten times. This chain links TRBV27 with TRBJ1-1; D gene unclear. Germline-derived CDR1 and CDR2 are MNHEY and SMNVEV (reference sequence). The CDR3 sequence is 16 residues long. The V gene lost 0 bases and the J gene lost 9 bases, with 20 bases spanning the gap. This chain's CDR3 is CASSLSRFKGRDKAFF. CDR3 in DNA: TGTGCCAGCAGTTTATCGCGCTTTAAGGGTAGGGATAAAGCTTTCTTT.

This clonotype occurred many times. This chain connects TRBV28 to TRBJ1-6, with no clear D. The germline V gene has CDR1 MDHEN and CDR2 SYDVKM. This CDR3 has 16 residues. V lost 7 bases to trimming and J lost 7 bases, with 20 bases between them. CDR3 region: CASIMTMAARNSPLHF. The CDR3 DNA sequence: TGTGCCAGCATAATGACGATGGCGGCGAGGAATTCACCCCTCCACTTT.

In its sample, this clonotype was seen many times. The chain is built from TRBV6-5 and TRBJ1-4; no definite D call. The CDR3 length is 14 residues. Germline CDR1 MNHEY, CDR2 SVGAGI. Trimming cost V 2 bases and J 7 bases, with 11 bases left between them. CDR3 sequence: CASSYAFRIEKLFF. The CDR3 region has the DNA TGTGCCAGCAGTTACGCCTTCCGTATTGAAAAACTGTTTTTT.

This clonotype showed up many times. The chain links TRBV23-1 to TRBJ2-7; D perhaps matches TRBD1 (7 bases). TRBV23-1 is noted as an ORF with a role that remains uncertain. Trimming stripped 4 bases from V and 6 bases from J, with 19 bases between. The CDR3 sequence is 15 residues long. CDR3 sequence: CASSLPRDRKIEQYF. The DNA of the CDR3 is TGCGCCAGCAGTCTACCGCGGGACAGAAAAATCGAGCAGTACTTC.

This clonotype was recorded at least ten times. The chain employs TRBV7-9 and TRBJ1-2, with TRBD1 matching 9 bases. Germline values: CDR1 SEHNR, CDR2 FQNEAQ (reference sequence). Trimming cost V 10 bases and J 7 bases; bases outside gene matches: 13. The CDR3 length is 14 residues. Here the CDR3 reads CATTEGQGAGGYTF. The CDR3 nucleotides read TGTGCCACCACGGAGGGACAGGGAGCAGGTGGCTACACCTTC.

This clonotype appeared many times. The gene calls are TRBV6-1 and TRBJ2-7, with D perhaps TRBD1 (5 bases). The CDR3 is 12 residues long. Germline V gives CDR1 MNHNS, CDR2 SASEGT. Trimming removed 7 bases from V and 3 bases from J, with 10 bases in between. Here the CDR3 DNA reads TGTGCCAGCATTCAGACAGACTACGAGCAGTACTTC. This translates into CASIQTDYEQYF.

The chain carries TRBV2 and TRBJ2-5, with unresolved D. With 7 bases removed from V and 5 bases from J, the gap between germline ends came to 20 bases. In germline, CDR1 is SNHLY, CDR2 FYNNEI. The CDR3 totals 15 residues. CDR3 DNA sequence: TGTGCCAGCAAAACCCTAGGCGGTAGCTTCGAGACCCAGTACTTC. Translation gives CASKTLGGSFETQYF.

The table lists this clonotype with many counts. The chain is built from TRBV28 and TRBJ1-1, with D possibly matching TRBD1 (5 bases). The CDR3 loop spans 14 amino acids. Germline CDR1 MDHEN, CDR2 SYDVKM. Trimming took off 6 bases at V and 2 bases at J, with 13 bases between the two ends. The CDR3 DNA is TGTGCCAGCAGGATAACAGGAGATAACACTGAAGCTTTCTTT. Translating it yields CASRITGDNTEAFF.

Of note for this clonotype: One end of the junction is discordant with germline, which a read error may explain. The chain has TRBV7-2 and TRBJ1-6, with D unresolved. CDR1 and CDR2 (germline): SGHTA, FQGNSA. This CDR3 is built from 15 residues. DNA for the CDR3: TGTGTCAGCAGCTACCACAACCAGGACGGCTCACCCCTCCACTTT. Amino acid sequence: CVSSYHNQDGSPLHF. The full variable domain, rest sourced from reference TRBV7-2 and TRBJ1-6, is GAGVSQSPSNKVTEKGKDVELRCDPISGHTALYWYRQSLGQGLEFLIYFQGNSAPDKSGLPSDRFSAERTGGSVSTLTIQRTQQEDSAVYLCVSSYHNQDGSPLHFGNGTRLTVT.

This clonotype was observed at least ten times. The genes are TRBV19 and TRBJ1-2, with TRBD1 matching over 12 bases. The germline gives CDR1 LNHDA, CDR2 SQIVND (reference sequence). This CDR3 has 13 residues. V lost 9 bases to trimming and J lost 5 bases; unmatched junction nucleotides: 4. CDR3 nucleotides: TGTGCCAGCCGGGACAGGGGGCAATATGGCTACACCTTC. It yields the protein CASRDRGQYGYTF.

This clonotype was counted ten times or more. The chain combines TRBV20-1 with TRBJ2-7; no firm D call. V was pared by 5 bases and J by 0 bases, with 8 bases between. This CDR3 is built from 12 residues. CDR1 and CDR2 (germline): DFQATT, SNEGSKA (reference sequence). CDR3 residues: CSAFDGSYEQYF. CDR3 nucleotide sequence: TGCAGTGCTTTCGACGGCTCCTACGAGCAGTACTTC.

By share, this clonotype ranks as medium-sized (0.01 to 0.1%). CDR3 sequence reads: CASSLSRLAGGPLDTQYF. The CDR3 bases are TGTGCCAGCAGCTTAAGTCGATTAGCGGGGGGGCCATTAGATACGCAGTATTTT. The rearrangement links TRBV7-2 to TRBJ2-3; TRBD2 matches at 11 bases. Germline CDR1 is SGHTA and CDR2 is FQGNSA. J gave up 5 bases and V 2 bases, and 12 bases lay outside the gene matches. CDR3 size: 18 residues.

This clonotype came up many times. The chain is built from TRBV12-3 or TRBV12-4 and TRBJ1-3; D not resolved. The CDR3 extends over 14 amino acids. Trimming removed 5 bases at V and 4 bases at J, with 12 bases between. DNA of the CDR3: TGTGCCAGCAGTCCTATTAGGGTGGGAAACACCATATATTTT. Encoded protein: CASSPIRVGNTIYF.

This clonotype was observed many times. The V call is TRBV7-9, the J call TRBJ2-2, with D possibly being TRBD1 or TRBD2 (5 bases each). V shed 3 bases and J shed 5 bases, with 10 bases lying between them. The CDR3 sequence is 14 residues long. Looked up from germline, CDR1 is SEHNR and CDR2 is FQNEAQ (reference sequence). The CDR3 protein is CASSFTGGTGELFF. DNA of the CDR3: TGTGCCAGCAGCTTTACAGGCGGGACCGGGGAGCTGTTTTTT.

This clonotype was recorded many times. The CDR3 nucleotides are TGCAGTGCTAGGGGCCGGGACCACTTCTATGGCTACACCTTC. Its translation: CSARGRDHFYGYTF. This sequence joins TRBV20-1 and TRBJ1-2, with D maybe TRBD1 (5 bases). V dropped 3 bases and J dropped 4 bases, with 15 bases sitting between them. The CDR3 length is 14 residues. Germline lookup yields CDR1 DFQATT and CDR2 SNEGSKA (reference sequence).

V gene TRBV6-2 or TRBV6-3 combines with J gene TRBJ2-1, with D hard to call. V lost 7 bases and J lost 4, with 8 bases in between. The germline CDR1 and CDR2 sequences are MNHEY and SVGEGT. There are 12 residues in the CDR3. DNA of the CDR3: TGTGCCAGCACGGACGGGTACAATGAGCAGTTCTTC. It encodes CASTDGYNEQFF.

This clonotype was recorded at least ten times. The V call is TRBV28, the J call TRBJ1-4, with a tentative D call TRBD1 (5 bases). Trimming removed 3 bases from V and 2 bases from J, with 10 bases in between. Looked up from germline, CDR1 is MDHEN and CDR2 is SYDVKM. CDR3 length: 15 amino acids. The CDR3 region has the DNA TGTGCCAGCAGTTTTCTGGGGGACACTAATGAAAAACTGTTTTTT. Encoded protein: CASSFLGDTNEKLFF.

Note on this clonotype: The junction shows a germline mismatch at one end, possibly a read error. This sequence joins TRBV7-2 and TRBJ1-6; the D is unclear. Germline-derived CDR1 and CDR2 are SGHTA and FQGNSA. The CDR3 consists of 14 residues. CDR3 in amino acids: CASSLVYRDSHLQF. Written as DNA, the CDR3 is TGTGCCAGCAGCTTAGTGTATCGGGATTCACACCTCCAATTT.